The clone carrying this T cell receptor beta chain has just a few counts. This specimen belongs to a study of cytomegalovirus exposure and HLA in healthy donors. Vbeta (60) and Jbeta (13) primers were used in the PCR. The data were produced by immunoSEQ multiplex PCR, yet TCRdb's version contains in-frame clones alone and is incomplete. The repertoire has 120,000 to 150,000 clones, around 75% of them found once; the top ten carry about 1.5%. Sequences were obtained from PBMCs. The source is a woman aged 25 to 39 in good health and CMV-seronegative.

This chain's CDR3 is CASSTLADQETQYF. The CDR3 DNA sequence: TGTGCCAGTAGTACACTAGCGGACCAAGAGACCCAGTACTTC. The chain links TRBV19 to TRBJ2-5, with 8 positions matching TRBD2. CDR3 size: 14 residues. The germline gives CDR1 LNHDA, CDR2 SQIVND (reference sequence). The trim removed 4 bases at V and 0 bases at J, leaving 1 base unmatched.